A selection of T cell receptor beta chains follows, all from one sample in a study of T-cell memory formation after mild COVID-19. TCRdb passed the 5' RACE reads through MiXCR, listing each CDR3 protein once. The table lists under 250,000 distinct CDR3 sequences, roughly a tenth of them singletons, with roughly a fifth in the top ten. Sequenced sample: PBMCs or a T cell subset sorted from them (not recorded which). Source of these receptors: a man younger than 35 who had mild COVID-19 (a few samples of this study predate the infection). Cell type and time point are not known. The CDR3 runs from the conserved cysteine through the conserved F or W. The D gene is left open where the match is weak. Only part of the rows carry a size: once, few, many, or a class if the clone is expanded.

>TRBJ2-3|few|TRBV20-1|TRBD2
TGCAGTGCCGAGAGGGGTAGCGGGGGAGATACGCAGTATTTT
CSAERGSGGDTQYF
>TRBJ2-3|-|TRBV7-3|TRBD2
TGTGCCAGCGCGGGGACGGGGGGGACAGATACGCAGTATTTT
CASAGTGGTDTQYF
>TRBJ2-3|-|TRBV7-3|TRBD2
TGTGCCAGCAGCGGGGCGGGGGAAGTAGATACGCAGTATTTT
CASSGAGEVDTQYF
>TRBJ2-1|-|TRBV9|TRBD2
TGTGCCAGCAGCGTAGCTCCTAGCGGGGGGGATGAGCAGTTCTTC
CASSVAPSGGDEQFF
>TRBJ1-2|few|TRBV9|-
TGTGCCAGCAGCCCTTCCCACTATGGCTACACCTTC
CASSPSHYGYTF
>TRBJ2-4|-|TRBV2|TRBD1
TGTGCCAGCAGTGCCCAGACAGGGGGCGGCATTCAGTACTTC
CASSAQTGGGIQYF
>TRBJ2-5|few|TRBV20-1|TRBD2
TGCAGTGCTGAGACTAGCGGGGGGGCGGAGACCCAGTACTTC
CSAETSGGAETQYF
>TRBJ1-2|few|TRBV4-1|-
TGCGCCAGCAGCCAATACTTTACGGACGCGAACTATGGCTACACCTTC
CASSQYFTDANYGYTF
>TRBJ2-3|few|TRBV4-3|TRBD1
TGCGCCAGCAGCCACGGACAGGGGGGTGCGGCAGATACGCAGTATTTT
CASSHGQGGAADTQYF
>TRBJ1-2|-|TRBV6-1|-
TGTGCCAGCAGGCGGGAAAGGGTAGGACGGAACTATGGCTACACCTTC
CASRRERVGRNYGYTF
>TRBJ1-1|-|TRBV7-3|TRBD1
TGTGCCAGCGGGACAGGGGCCGATGAAGCTTTCTTT
CASGTGADEAFF
>TRBJ1-4|few|TRBV5-1|-
TGCGCCAGCAGCTGGGGGTCGGGCGATGAAAAACTGTTTTTT
CASSWGSGDEKLFF
>TRBJ2-2|many|TRBV11-2|-
TGTGCCAGCAGCTTTTCCACCGGGGAGCTGTTTTTT
CASSFSTGELFF
>TRBJ1-2|few|TRBV4-2|-
TGTGCCAGCAGCCAAGCGGCTTACCTTAACTATGGCTACACCTTC
CASSQAAYLNYGYTF
>TRBJ1-1|-|TRBV7-2|TRBD1
TGTGCCAGCAGCAGGGACAGGGGACGGGCGAACACTGAAGCTTTCTTT
CASSRDRGRANTEAFF
>TRBJ2-5|many|TRBV5-1|-
TGCGCCAGCAGCTTCCAGGGGCCGGGCGAGACCCAGTACTTC
CASSFQGPGETQYF
>TRBJ2-1|-|TRBV9|TRBD1
TGTGCCAGCAGCCCTAGACAGGGGGCCTCCTACAATGAGCAGTTCTTC
CASSPRQGASYNEQFF
>TRBJ2-2|few|TRBV10-3|-
TGTGCCATCAGGCCAGCCCCGAACACCGGGGAGCTGTTTTTT
CAIRPAPNTGELFF
>TRBJ1-2|-|TRBV24-1|-
TGTGCCACCAGTGACGGTACTAACTATGGCTACACCTTC
CATSDGTNYGYTF
>TRBJ1-2|once|TRBV7-2|TRBD1
TGTGCCAGCAGCTTATCAGGGGGCGTCGACTACACCTTC
CASSLSGGVDYTF
>TRBJ2-5|-|TRBV7-2|-
TGTGCCAGTAGCTTATTTTGGACCCAGTACTTC
CASSLFWTQYF
>TRBJ2-6|-|TRBV5-1|TRBD1
TGCGCCAGCAGCCCACGACAGGGTTCCAACGTCCTGACTTTC
CASSPRQGSNVLTF
>TRBJ2-7|few|TRBV12-3/TRBV12-4|TRBD2
TGTGCCAGCAGTTTAACTAGCGGGGGGTCCCTGCCCTACGAGCAGTACTTC
CASSLTSGGSLPYEQYF
>TRBJ2-3|many|TRBV4-3|-
TGCGCCAGCAGCCAAGATCTGCTTACGGGGGCTAGCACAGATACGCAGTATTTT
CASSQDLLTGASTDTQYF
>TRBJ2-2|-|TRBV24-1|-
TGTGCCACCTCCTACCTAACCGGGGAGCTGTTTTTT
CATSYLTGELFF
>TRBJ2-5|few|TRBV2|TRBD2
TGTGCCAGCAGCCCGACTAGCTTCGGTCCCAAGACCCAGTACTTC
CASSPTSFGPKTQYF
>TRBJ2-7|-|TRBV6-5|-
TGTGCCAGCAGAAAGTTTCGGGCCGACGAGCAGTACTTC
CASRKFRADEQYF
>TRBJ2-3|few|TRBV7-8|-
TGTGCCAGCAGCCCTTCCAGGGGGGGCCTCGGCACAGATACGCAGTATTTT
CASSPSRGGLGTDTQYF
>TRBJ2-1|many|TRBV5-1|-
TGCGCCAGCAGCTTGGCGGTTAGCTCCTACAATGAGCAGTTCTTC
CASSLAVSSYNEQFF
>TRBJ2-3|-|TRBV7-8|TRBD1
TGTGCCAGCAGCATGGGACAGGACACAGATACGCAGTATTTT
CASSMGQDTDTQYF
>TRBJ2-4|few|TRBV3-1|-
TGTGCCAGCAGCCTTACCGGGACTTTCAACATTCAGTACTTC
CASSLTGTFNIQYF
>TRBJ2-7|-|TRBV12-3/TRBV12-4|-
TGTGCCAGCAGCACCCCCGGGGCGGCCTCGCGGGAGCAGTACTTC
CASSTPGAASREQYF
>TRBJ2-3|few|TRBV28|-
TGTGCCACCATGCTAGCAATTCCAGATACGCAGTATTTT
CATMLAIPDTQYF
>TRBJ2-2|few|TRBV7-8|-
TGTGCCAGCAGCTTTTCCCGCAGGGGGGCTACCGGGGAGCTGTTTTTT
CASSFSRRGATGELFF
>TRBJ2-7|few|TRBV5-1|-
TGCGCCAGCAGCTTGGGGGCTGGGGGGGCGCGAAACGAGCAGTACTTC
CASSLGAGGARNEQYF
>TRBJ1-2|many|TRBV7-2|-
TGTGCCAGCAGCTTAGGGTCAACTAGATATGGCTACACCTTC
CASSLGSTRYGYTF
>TRBJ2-5|-|TRBV6-5|TRBD1
TGTGCCAGCAGTTACCTCCGGGACAGGGGGGAAGAGACCCAGTACTTC
CASSYLRDRGEETQYF
>TRBJ2-7|few|TRBV18|TRBD2
TGTGCCAGCTCACCAACCGGGACTAGCGGGTACGAGCAGTACTTC
CASSPTGTSGYEQYF
>TRBJ1-5|few|TRBV7-8|-
TGTGCCAGCAGCTTAGCTTCGGAGCCCCAGCATTTT
CASSLASEPQHF
>TRBJ2-5|many|TRBV12-3/TRBV12-4|TRBD2
TGTGCCAGCAGTTCGACTAGCGGGGGACAAGAGACCCAGTACTTC
CASSSTSGGQETQYF
>TRBJ1-2|many|TRBV29-1|-
TGCAGCGTCACCCGTGGCTATGGCTACACCTTC
CSVTRGYGYTF
>TRBJ2-4|few|TRBV6-2/TRBV6-3|TRBD1
TGTGCCAGCAGTTACTCTCGGGACAGGGCGTCGAGGAACATTCAGTACTTC
CASSYSRDRASRNIQYF
>TRBJ1-1|many|TRBV3-1|TRBD1
TGTGCCAGCAGCCAGGGATCGGGACAGGGAGGAACTTTCTTT
CASSQGSGQGGTFF
>TRBJ2-7|-|TRBV25-1|-
TGTGCCAGCAGTGAATATGGTGGGGGTGGCGAGCAGTACTTC
CASSEYGGGGEQYF
>TRBJ1-1|few|TRBV29-1|-
TGCAGCGTTGCCTCAACGAGGGCTTTCTTT
CSVASTRAFF
>TRBJ2-1|few|TRBV6-5|-
TGTGCCAGCAGCTTCAGGGGGGTAGCGTGGAATGAGCAGTTCTTC
CASSFRGVAWNEQFF
>TRBJ1-4|few|TRBV5-8|-
TGTGCCAGCATAAAAGGACGGTTTAATGAAAAACTGTTTTTT
CASIKGRFNEKLFF
>TRBJ1-4|many|TRBV7-2|-
TGTGCCAGCAGCTTTAAGCCGGGACAAGAGGAAAAACTGTTTTTT
CASSFKPGQEEKLFF